These 9 T cell receptor beta chains came from one sample sequenced in a study of response to subunit inactivated influenza vaccine (dated by TCRdb to the late 2010s). Library generation was performed with RT-PCR. The listed sequencing device is Illumina HiSeq 2500. TCRdb reworked the public reads: Q25 trimming with fastp, MiXCR clone assembly, productive beta chains retained. Each entry is one CDR3 protein sequence, shown with its most common DNA and genes. The sample data list about 500,000 distinct CDR3 sequences, and approximately 6.9% of these were observed just once. Of the sample, 13% falls within the top ten clones. The source was PBMCs from blood, collected roughly 24 months after vaccination. Receptor source: a man between 45 and 75 years old who received an inactivated influenza vaccine. Donor details come from another sample of the same person, matched by shared clones.

In its sample, this clonotype was seen a few times. The chain is built from TRBV3-1 and TRBJ2-2; a possible D gene is TRBD2 (6 bases). This CDR3 is built from 15 residues. V lost 4 bases and J lost 3, with 12 bases in between. CDR1 LGHDT and CDR2 YNNKEL come from the germline V gene (reference sequence). CDR3 sequence (DNA): TGTGCCAGCAGCCGACCGGGAGTTTACACCGGGGAGCTGTTTTTT. Protein: CASSRPGVYTGELFF.

This clonotype has a count of ten or more. This chain uses TRBV4-3 with TRBJ1-1; D ambiguous. The CDR3 totals 15 residues. The germline CDR1 and CDR2 sequences are LGHNA and YSLEER. V dropped 1 base and J dropped 0 bases, with 9 bases sitting between them. As DNA, the CDR3 is TGCGCCAGCAGCCAAGGCTTCCTCGTGAACACTGAAGCTTTCTTT. Translation gives CASSQGFLVNTEAFF.

This clonotype was counted at least ten times. This chain links TRBV10-3 with TRBJ2-2; 7 nucleotides match TRBD1. Looked up from germline, CDR1 is ENHRY and CDR2 is SYGVKD. Losses at the gene ends were 0 bases for V and 6 bases for J; bases not matched to a gene: 4. The CDR3 is 15 residues long. In nucleotides, the CDR3 is TGTGCCATCAGTGAGTCGCGCGACAGGGCCGGGGAGCTGTTTTTT. The encoded protein is CAISESRDRAGELFF.

In this sample, this clonotype turned up a few times. The rearrangement uses TRBV5-1 and TRBJ2-1; TRBD1 is a possible D gene (5 bases). This CDR3 has 13 residues. The V and J ends lost 0 bases and 15 bases respectively, with 16 bases between them. The germline gives CDR1 SGHRS, CDR2 YFSETQ. The CDR3 reads CASSLGTQGRMFF. DNA of the CDR3: TGCGCCAGCAGCTTGGGGACCCAGGGCCGAATGTTCTTC.

In this sample, this clonotype turned up many times. The V gene is TRBV20-1, the J gene TRBJ2-1; TRBD2 matches at 7 bases. This CDR3 is 14 amino acids long. V was pared by 2 bases and J by 0 bases, with 1 base of the junction left unmatched. In germline, CDR1 is DFQATT, CDR2 SNEGSKA (reference sequence). The CDR3 sequence: CSARSGDSYNEQFF. The DNA of the CDR3 is TGCAGTGCTAGAAGCGGGGACTCCTACAATGAGCAGTTCTTC.

The sample holds many counts of this clonotype. V gene TRBV6-1 combines with J gene TRBJ2-7; a weak D match, TRBD2 (5 bases). The CDR3 covers 13 residues. CDR1 and CDR2 (germline): MNHNS, SASEGT. The germline V and J ends were trimmed by 6 bases and 5 bases, with 14 bases remaining between them. The CDR3 region is CASRPTSTHEQYF. In DNA, the CDR3 is TGTGCCAGCAGGCCCACTAGTACCCACGAGCAGTACTTC.

This chain joins TRBV6-5 and TRBJ2-6, with D possibly being TRBD1 or TRBD2 (5 bases each). The germline V and J ends were trimmed by 5 bases and 4 bases, with 12 bases remaining between them. This CDR3 comprises 15 residues. Germline values: CDR1 MNHEY, CDR2 SVGAGI. The CDR3 spells CASSTAGAGANVLTF. For the CDR3, the DNA is TGTGCCAGCAGTACTGCCGGGGCAGGGGCCAACGTCCTGACTTTC.

This clonotype was found a few times. The rearrangement links TRBV5-5 to TRBJ1-4; TRBD1 agrees at 7 bases. The CDR3 is 15 amino acids. Germline V gene sequence: CDR1 SGHKS, CDR2 YYEKEE (reference sequence). V dropped 2 bases and J dropped 8; count of bases not matched to a gene: 9. The CDR3 protein is CASSFTGTVGEKLFF. CDR3 in DNA: TGTGCCAGCAGCTTCACTGGGACAGTAGGAGAAAAACTGTTTTTT.

The chain carries TRBV7-3 and TRBJ2-1, with D unclear. Germline V gene sequence: CDR1 SGHTA, CDR2 FQGTGA. The CDR3 has 15 residues. Deletions cut 3 bases from V and 0 bases from J, with 9 bases between. The CDR3 spells CASSFGRSSYNEQFF. DNA for the CDR3: TGTGCCAGCAGCTTCGGCAGAAGCTCCTACAATGAGCAGTTCTTC.